This entry lists 26 T cell receptor beta chains sequenced from one sample in a study of T-cell memory formation after mild COVID-19 (dated by TCRdb to the early 2020s). Library creation used 5' RACE. For sequencing, an Illumina NovaSeq 6000 was employed. TCRdb's own reprocessing of the public reads used fastp at Q25 and MiXCR and kept productive beta chains. Entries are consolidated by CDR3 protein sequence, retaining the most common genes and DNA. The sample table contains a few hundred thousand distinct CDR3 sequences; only one count was recorded for 16% of them. The top ten constitute approximately 23% of the sample. Source material: PBMCs or a T cell subset sorted from them (not recorded which). The origin of the receptors is a man aged 18 to 35 who had mild COVID-19 (a few samples of this study predate the infection). The sample titles of this study are shuffled in the database, so cell type and time point are left out; the donor was told from shared clones.

The rearrangement uses TRBV7-9 and TRBJ2-1, with no clear D. Per germline, CDR1 SEHNR and CDR2 FQNEAQ (reference sequence). V lost 5 bases and J 13 bases, leaving 9 bases between the germline ends. The CDR3 spans 10 residues. CDR3 amino acids: CASSEIFQFF. The CDR3 nucleotides read TGTGCCAGCAGCGAAATCTTTCAGTTCTTC.

This chain links TRBV6-4 with TRBJ2-2, with D perhaps TRBD2 (5 bases). CDR1 MRHNA and CDR2 SNTAGT come from the germline V gene. The CDR3 loop spans 13 amino acids. V lost 6 bases, J lost 3 bases, and 8 bases lay in between. The CDR3 loop reads CASRPGDTGELFF. In nucleotides, the CDR3 is TGTGCCAGCAGGCCCGGGGACACCGGGGAGCTGTTTTTT.

This clonotype turned up a few times. The chain links TRBV20-1 to TRBJ2-3; TRBD2 matches 10 bases. J was trimmed by 10 bases and V by 6 bases; bases with no gene match: 7. Per the germline V gene, CDR1 is DFQATT and CDR2 is SNEGSKA (reference sequence). The CDR3 has 12 amino acids. This chain's CDR3 is CSAKPAGGSQYF. The CDR3 DNA follows: TGCAGTGCCAAACCAGCGGGGGGGTCGCAGTATTTT.

On this clonotype itself: This likely comes from a read error, as the CDR3 has no conserved phenylalanine or tryptophan at its end. The chain joins TRBV7-2 to TRBJ2-1, with D unresolved. V lost 5 bases, J lost 3 bases, and 11 bases lay in between. This CDR3 has 14 amino acids. CDR1 is SGHTA, CDR2 FQGNSA, per germline. The CDR3 loop is CASSPDPGYNEQFL. CDR3 DNA: TGTGCCAGCAGCCCTGACCCGGGCTACAATGAGCAGTTCTTA.

The chain is built from TRBV2 and TRBJ2-1, with TRBD2 as a possible D gene (6 bases). Per the germline V gene, CDR1 is SNHLY and CDR2 is FYNNEI. This CDR3 has 14 amino acids. V was cut by 7 bases and J by 9 bases, with 19 bases left in between. The chain's CDR3 is CASMELAESGEQFF. As DNA, the CDR3 is TGTGCCAGCATGGAACTAGCTGAATCGGGTGAGCAGTTCTTC.

The chain joins TRBV7-9 to TRBJ2-7; D is possibly TRBD2 (6 bases). Germline V gene sequence: CDR1 SEHNR, CDR2 FQNEAQ (reference sequence). Trimming pared 1 base from V and 10 bases from J, leaving 14 bases between. This CDR3 spans 13 amino acids. Here the CDR3 DNA reads TGTGCCAGCAGCTTAGGCCCGGCGGGGCCCCAGTACGTC. Translating it yields CASSLGPAGPQYV.

This clonotype showed up just a few times. The V call is TRBV6-2 or TRBV6-3, the J call TRBJ2-1, with 13 nucleotides matching TRBD2. Trimming took 4 bases from V and 7 from J; bases not matched to a gene: 7. The germline gives CDR1 MNHEY, CDR2 SVGEGT. The length of the CDR3 is 16 residues. The CDR3 protein is CASSSWTSGGRNEQFF. DNA for the CDR3: TGTGCCAGCAGTTCCTGGACTAGCGGGGGCCGAAATGAGCAGTTCTTC.

The chain couples TRBV12-3 or TRBV12-4 to TRBJ1-4, with 8 bases that match TRBD1. V lost 6 bases to trimming and J lost 7 bases; unmatched junction nucleotides: 7. CDR3 size: 14 residues. The CDR3: CASSPGGLREKLFF. The CDR3 region has the DNA TGTGCCAGCAGCCCAGGGGGCTTGCGTGAAAAACTGTTTTTT.

The chain links TRBV2 to TRBJ2-7; D is possibly TRBD1 (6 bases). Per germline, CDR1 SNHLY and CDR2 FYNNEI. The CDR3 covers 13 residues. The V and J ends lost 7 bases and 2 bases respectively, with 12 bases between them. CDR3 nucleotide sequence: TGTGCCAGCACACCGGGACAACCCTACGAGCAGTACTTC. Translated, it gives CASTPGQPYEQYF.

This clonotype occurred a few times. V is TRBV4-3 and J is TRBJ2-7, with 11 bases lining up with TRBD1. The CDR3 runs to 16 residues. The trim removed 1 base at V and 4 bases at J, leaving 6 bases unmatched. CDR1 and CDR2 (germline): LGHNA, YSLEER. The DNA for the CDR3 is TGCGCCAGCAGCCAAGCCTTCGGACAGGGGGCATACGAGCAGTACTTC. The encoded protein is CASSQAFGQGAYEQYF.

In this sample, this clonotype turned up a few times. The chain couples TRBV6-1 to TRBJ2-2; D perhaps matches TRBD1 (5 bases). CDR1 is MNHNS and CDR2 is SASEGT in the germline V gene. The CDR3 has 15 residues. Trimming took off 4 bases at V and 0 bases at J, with 9 bases between the two ends. Here the CDR3 reads CASSVQASNTGELFF. The CDR3 coding sequence is TGTGCCAGCAGTGTACAGGCCTCGAACACCGGGGAGCTGTTTTTT.

This clonotype was seen a few times. The chain carries TRBV7-2 and TRBJ2-3; D is unclear. The length of the CDR3 is 13 residues. V dropped 3 bases and J dropped 6 bases, with 10 bases sitting between them. Germline CDR1 is SGHTA and CDR2 is FQGNSA. The CDR3 coding sequence is TGTGCCAGCAGCTTGAACCCAGCGGATACGCAGTATTTT. Its translation: CASSLNPADTQYF.

This clonotype occurred a few times. This rearrangement joins TRBV5-5 to TRBJ2-2, with D perhaps assigned TRBD1 or TRBD2 (5 bases each). The CDR3 has 16 amino acids. The germline V gene encodes CDR1 SGHKS and CDR2 YYEKEE (reference sequence). V shed 4 bases and J shed 7 bases, with 20 bases lying between them. The CDR3 here is CASSLFPGASNGELFF. DNA for the CDR3: TGTGCCAGCAGCCTGTTCCCCGGGGCTTCCAACGGGGAGCTGTTTTTT.

The V gene is TRBV7-2, the J gene TRBJ2-7, with D maybe TRBD1 (5 bases). V dropped 5 bases and J dropped 0 bases, with 14 bases sitting between them. Germline CDR1 reads SGHTA; CDR2 reads FQGNSA. The CDR3 sequence is 15 residues long. The CDR3 loop reads CASSDLRVLSYEQYF. In nucleotides, the CDR3 is TGTGCCAGCAGCGACCTCAGGGTCCTCTCCTACGAGCAGTACTTC.

This clonotype was picked up one time. The chain carries TRBV4-1 and TRBJ1-1; D call uncertain. The V and J ends lost 2 bases and 5 bases respectively, with 18 bases between them. Germline CDR1 and CDR2: MGHRA and YSYEKL. The CDR3 covers 16 residues. This CDR3 reads CASSQLVRGFATEAFF. The CDR3 DNA is TGCGCCAGCAGCCAATTGGTCCGCGGGTTCGCTACTGAAGCTTTCTTT.

The chain combines TRBV28 with TRBJ2-2; the D gene is possibly TRBD1 (5 bases). Trimming cost V 8 bases and J 8 bases, with 18 bases left between them. The germline CDR1 and CDR2 sequences are MDHEN and SYDVKM. This CDR3 comprises 14 residues. In nucleotides, the CDR3 is TGTGCCAGCGGTCCAGGGCTCCCGAGGGGGGAGCTGTTTTTT. Translation gives CASGPGLPRGELFF.

In this sample, this clonotype turned up a few times. The chain is built from TRBV11-2 and TRBJ2-1, with D perhaps matching TRBD2 (5 bases). The CDR3 loop spans 13 amino acids. V lost 0 bases and J lost 8, with 8 bases in between. CDR1 SGHAT and CDR2 FQNNGV come from the germline V gene. CDR3 nucleotide sequence: TGTGCCAGCAGCTTAGAGGGAGACGATGAGCAGTTCTTC. It is translated as CASSLEGDDEQFF.

The V and J genes are TRBV7-2 and TRBJ2-2; D is perhaps TRBD1 (6 bases). The CDR3 runs to 16 residues. V lost 1 base, J lost 4 bases, and 13 bases lay in between. Germline lookup yields CDR1 SGHTA and CDR2 FQGNSA. In DNA form, the CDR3 reads TGTGCCAGCAGCTTAGATAGGGCCAGGGGCACCGGGGAGCTGTTTTTT. It encodes CASSLDRARGTGELFF.

In this sample, this clonotype turned up a few times. The V and J genes are TRBV20-1 and TRBJ2-3; 7 bases are shared with TRBD1. Germline assignment: CDR1 DFQATT and CDR2 SNEGSKA (reference sequence). The J segment lost 5 bases and the V segment lost 5 bases, leaving 16 bases of the junction unmatched. The CDR3 loop spans 16 amino acids. The CDR3 is CSAYITTGSLGDTQYF. DNA for the CDR3: TGCAGTGCTTACATTACGACAGGGTCTCTTGGAGATACGCAGTATTTT.

This clonotype has only a few counts. This chain connects TRBV21-1 to TRBJ2-7; the D segment call TRBD2 is taken from the table without a DNA check. TRBV21-1 is classified as a pseudogene. The CDR3 is made up of 15 amino acids. The CDR3 DNA is TGTGCCAGCAGCAGGACTAGCGGTACCTCCTACGAGCAGTACGTC. It translates to CASSRTSGTSYEQYV.

This sequence joins TRBV6-2 or TRBV6-3 and TRBJ1-4, with 8 bases identical to TRBD1. Germline lookup yields CDR1 MNHEY and CDR2 SVGEGT. The length of the CDR3 is 12 residues. V gave up 6 bases and J gave up 13 bases; unmatched junction bases: 7. The CDR3: CASSAGTGSLFF. Here the CDR3 DNA reads TGTGCCAGCAGCGCCGGGACAGGTTCACTGTTTTTT.

This clonotype appeared a few times. This CDR3 is CASSLAIRDEQFF. In nucleotides, the CDR3 is TGTGCCAGCAGCTTAGCTATCAGGGATGAGCAGTTCTTC. The rearrangement links TRBV7-2 to TRBJ2-1; TRBD1 is a possible D gene (5 bases). The CDR3 spans 13 residues. Germline assignment: CDR1 SGHTA and CDR2 FQGNSA. V shed 0 bases and J shed 8 bases, with 8 bases lying between them.

This clonotype was seen a handful of times. The J gene is TRBJ2-1, the V gene TRBV7-2; 10 nucleotides match TRBD2. V lost 4 bases to trimming and J lost 0 bases; unmatched junction nucleotides: 9. CDR1 SGHTA and CDR2 FQGNSA come from the germline V gene. This CDR3 comprises 18 residues. The CDR3 sequence: CASSWGASGGDSYNEQFF. As DNA, the CDR3 is TGTGCCAGCAGCTGGGGGGCCAGCGGGGGGGACTCCTACAATGAGCAGTTCTTC.

The sample holds one count of this clonotype. The CDR3 DNA is TGTGCCAGCAGCTCTACCCTGACAGGGGGCTACGAGCAGTACGTC. Amino acid sequence: CASSSTLTGGYEQYV. The chain carries TRBV5-4 and TRBJ2-7; 9 nucleotides line up with TRBD1. The CDR3 runs 15 residues. Germline-derived CDR1 and CDR2 are SGHNT and YYREEE (reference sequence). Trimming at V came to 3 bases and at J to 3 bases, leaving 7 bases not matched to a gene.

This sequence joins TRBV25-1 and TRBJ1-5, with 7 bases identical to TRBD1. The CDR3 is made up of 14 amino acids. Per the germline V gene, CDR1 is MGHDK and CDR2 is SYGVNS. With 6 bases clipped from V and 3 bases from J, the junction kept 5 bases outside the gene matches. In nucleotides, the CDR3 is TGTGCCAGCAGCCAGACAGGGTACAATCAGCCCCAGCATTTT. Residues: CASSQTGYNQPQHF.

J is TRBJ2-7 and V is TRBV7-9; TRBD1 aligns across 7 bases. CDR3 size: 14 residues. Germline CDR1 SEHNR, CDR2 FQNEAQ (reference sequence). Trimming took 5 bases from V and 4 from J; bases not matched to a gene: 8. This CDR3 reads CASSVSGQSYEQYF. For the CDR3, the DNA is TGTGCCAGCAGCGTGTCGGGACAGTCTTACGAGCAGTACTTC.